This TCR beta chain derives from a study of blood T cell repertoires in COVID-19 (dated by TCRdb to about 2020). For the study in its entirety: The collaborator samples originated in the United States, Italy and Spain and spanned the acute and convalescent phases of COVID-19. The prospective study material was composed of cDNA or gDNA derived from T cells, B-cell-depleted T cells, or PBMCs. The dataset comprised deeply sampled blood TCRbeta repertoires from subjects exposed to, actively infected with, or recovered from COVID-19. The repertoires were released in a freely available public database intended as a resource for research on the immune response to SARS-CoV-2. HLA class I and class II types, where available, came from metadata supplied by the sample provider rather than from assay-based typing. Nearly every sample came with metadata listing a de-identified subject ID, COVID-19 status, age in years and sex. Samples came from the ongoing ImmuneRACE study (first 160 participants) plus 1,254 subjects from 6 global collaborators. General study outcomes and caveats: The quantity of clinical and demographic metadata differed by source and by participant and was supplied without curation.

One collaborating source in Seattle enrolled patients while the patients were actively infected and followed the patients over time throughout the course of disease. Whole blood was collected in K2EDTA tubes by collaborating institutions according to the institutions' own protocols. Collaborator samples were shipped for TCRbeta analysis as frozen whole blood, isolated PBMCs, or DNA extracted from either sample type. With respect to this clone: Its antigen target is currently unknown. No clone much larger than this one lies a single base away; base qualities are absent.

The germline V gene (reference sequence) yields LNHNV for CDR1 and YYDKDF for CDR2. V loses 4 bases of germline sequence and J loses 1 base, and the interval between the two ends is 15 bases. Including cysteine and phenylalanine, the CDR3 has 16 amino acids. This entry keeps only the CDR3 DNA: 48 bases, framed from base 1. TCRbeta CDR3 regions were amplified from genomic DNA using the immunoSEQ Assay, a bias-controlled multiplex PCR. Turning to the authors' computational methods: Nucleated cell counts per sample were estimated from amplification of reference gene primers within the assay. To quantify the absolute abundance of each unique TCRbeta CDR3 rearrangement, sequence reads were collapsed and filtered. For each sample, productive Simpson clonality was calculated as the square root of Simpson's diversity index over productive rearrangements. TCRdb obtained this table from immuneACCESS and retained in-frame rearrangements with V and J assigned. These tables miss some clones; where compared with another copy, unresolved V genes account for less than half of the shortfall, and the remainder is unexplained. V and J calls plus clone size are reproduced from that table; the DNA served to infer D and trimming. This sample comprises 55,000 or so clones, 60% to 85% of them detected only once. The top ten constitute about a fifth of the sample.

This chain joins TRBV15 to TRBJ2-3, and perhaps TRBD1 as D gene, on 6 matching bases. The TCR comes from a man aged 25-45 years with COVID-19, enrolled during active disease. Material for sequencing was peripheral blood. The DNA sequence is as follows: TGTGCCACCAGCAAGGACAGAGGGGTCGGCACAGATACGCAGTATTTT. Translation gives CATSKDRGVGTDTQYF.